One sample yielded the 21 T cell receptor beta chains listed below, sequenced in a study of CD8+ T cells in alopecia areata. In each case, RNA was isolated and then reverse transcribed into cDNA as the sequencing template. The method was immunoSEQ multiplex PCR; TCRdb's version includes in-frame clones alone and lacks a portion of them. The sample has about 150,000 clones, 45% to 60% seen once. The treatment denotes: oral pan-JAK inhibitor, 5-10 mg twice daily. Sample: CD8+ T cells sorted from blood, taken at week 4, from a patient treated with tofacitinib. These TCRs come from a human donor with alopecia areata.

The rearrangement uses TRBV2 and TRBJ1-2; 8 bases agree with TRBD1. J lost 4 bases, V lost 2 bases, and 6 bases had no gene match. This CDR3 spans 15 amino acids. Looked up from germline, CDR1 is SNHLY and CDR2 is FYNNEI. The CDR3 is CASSEPDRAVYGYTF. CDR3 coding DNA: TGTGCCAGCAGTGAACCGGACAGGGCGGTCTATGGCTACACCTTC.

The chain combines TRBV6-6 with TRBJ1-2; D not certain. Trimming left V 7 bases short and J 4 bases short, with 13 bases between. CDR3 size: 13 residues. CDR1 is MNHNY and CDR2 is SVGAGI in the germline V gene (reference sequence). This CDR3 is CASMGESGYGYTF. The CDR3 DNA is TGTGCCAGCATGGGTGAGAGCGGCTATGGCTACACCTTC.

This clone appeared once. V usage is TRBV25-1 and J usage is TRBJ2-5, with D possibly TRBD2 on 5 matching bases. CDR1 is MGHDK and CDR2 is SYGVNS in the germline V gene. Trimming removed 0 bases from V and 4 bases from J, with 9 bases in between. The length of the CDR3 is 14 residues. DNA for the CDR3: TGTGCCAGCAGTGAATATACCGCGGGAGAGACCCAGTACTTC. It yields the protein CASSEYTAGETQYF.

This clone was recorded only once. The rearrangement links TRBV27 to TRBJ2-2; no definite D call. Germline values: CDR1 MNHEY, CDR2 SMNVEV (reference sequence). This CDR3 contains 12 residues. Trimming took off 6 bases at V and 3 bases at J, with 5 bases between the two ends. The CDR3 nucleotides are TGTGCCAGCAGGGGTGACACCGGGGAGCTGTTTTTT. Translation gives CASRGDTGELFF.

The chain employs TRBV5-6 and TRBJ1-1; 8 bases map to TRBD1. This CDR3 is built from 15 residues. With 4 bases clipped from V and 4 bases from J, the junction kept 9 bases outside the gene matches. Germline loops: CDR1 SGHDT, CDR2 YYEEEE. CDR3 nucleotide sequence: TGTGCCAGCAGCCCCGGGACAGGAAGCGCCACTGAAGCTTTCTTT. Translated, it gives CASSPGTGSATEAFF.

The table lists this clone with a few counts. This chain uses TRBV6-5 with TRBJ1-5; D remains unclear. The CDR3 runs to 13 residues. V lost 4 bases and J lost 0, with 4 bases in between. CDR1 and CDR2 (germline): MNHEY, SVGAGI. CDR3 region: CASSLGSNQPQHF. In nucleotides, the CDR3 is TGTGCCAGCAGTTTGGGTAGCAATCAGCCCCAGCATTTT.

This chain joins TRBV13 and TRBJ1-1, with D uncertain. V gave up 1 base and J gave up 1 base, with 4 bases separating them. Germline CDR1 PRHDT, CDR2 FYEKMQ (reference sequence). This CDR3 comprises 13 residues. CDR3 sequence reads: CASSLAPNTEAFF. CDR3 in DNA: TGTGCCAGCAGCTTAGCACCGAACACTGAAGCTTTCTTT.

The chain couples TRBV5-6 to TRBJ2-7; 8 bases are shared with TRBD1. CDR1 and CDR2 from the germline V gene are SGHDT and YYEEEE. The CDR3 covers 15 residues. Trimming removed 4 bases from V and 4 bases from J; junction bases left unmatched: 10. The CDR3 sequence is CASSPTRGTGYEQYF. CDR3 nucleotide sequence: TGTGCCAGCAGCCCCACCCGGGGGACAGGTTACGAGCAGTACTTC. Variable domain in full (rest from reference TRBV5-6 and TRBJ2-7): DAGVTQSPTHLIKTRGQQVTLRCSPKSGHDTVSWYQQALGQGPQFIFQYYEEEERQRGNFPDRFSGHQFPNYSSELNVNALLLGDSALYLCASSPTRGTGYEQYFGPGTRLTVT.

The J gene is TRBJ2-7, the V gene TRBV27; D not certain. The ends were cut back, 8 bases at V and 1 base at J, with 9 bases in the middle. CDR3 length: 12 residues. Per germline, CDR1 MNHEY and CDR2 SMNVEV (reference sequence). CDR3 amino acids: CASESGSYEQYF. CDR3 nucleotide sequence: TGTGCCAGCGAATCGGGTTCCTACGAGCAGTACTTC.

The V call is TRBV29-1, the J call TRBJ2-7; tentatively, D is TRBD1 or TRBD2 (7 bases each). Per germline, CDR1 SQVTM and CDR2 ANQGSEA. V was cut by 4 bases and J by 3 bases, with 19 bases left in between. The CDR3 is 15 residues long. The CDR3 DNA follows: TGCAGCGTTGTGGGGGAGGGGGCGAGCGGCTACGAGCAGTACTTC. It yields the protein CSVVGEGASGYEQYF.

This clone was seen more than once but under ten times. The rearrangement joins TRBV6-5 to TRBJ2-3; D uncertain. CDR3 length equals 12 residues. V lost 4 bases to trimming and J lost 4 bases, with 6 bases between them. Germline-derived CDR1 and CDR2 are MNHEY and SVGAGI. The CDR3 DNA reads TGTGCCAGCAGTTCCACCCCAGATACGCAGTATTTT. It specifies CASSSTPDTQYF.

The chain has TRBV19 and TRBJ2-5, with D perhaps matching TRBD1 or TRBD2 (5 bases each). Germline V gene data show CDR1 as LNHDA and CDR2 as SQIVND (reference sequence). The CDR3 extends over 13 amino acids. The V and J ends lost 7 bases and 2 bases respectively, with 11 bases between them. The DNA for the CDR3 is TGTGCCAGTACCTCGGGACCACAAGAGACCCAGTACTTC. Protein: CASTSGPQETQYF.

This rearrangement joins TRBV19 to TRBJ1-2; D ambiguous. The CDR3 has 14 amino acids. Germline CDR1 reads LNHDA; CDR2 reads SQIVND (reference sequence). Trimming removed 1 base at V and 3 bases at J, with 9 bases between. CDR3 sequence reads: CASSIGGYYYGYTF. The CDR3 bases are TGTGCCAGTAGTATAGGCGGATACTACTATGGCTACACCTTC. The full variable domain, its missing parts supplied by reference TRBV19 and TRBJ1-2, is DGGITQSPKYLFRKEGQNVTLSCEQNLNHDAMYWYRQDPGQGLRLIYYSQIVNDFQKGDIAEGYSVSREKKESFPLTVTSAQKNPTAFYLCASSIGGYYYGYTFGSGTRLTVV.

This clone showed up just a few times. This chain links TRBV30 with TRBJ1-6; TRBD1 is a possible D gene (6 bases). The CDR3 sequence is 13 residues long. Looked up from germline, CDR1 is GTSNPN and CDR2 is SVGIG (reference sequence). The V end was cut by 3 bases, the J end by 8 bases, with 11 bases between. The CDR3 DNA reads as TGTGCCTGGAGCACAAACAGGGATTCACCCCTCCACTTT. Translation: CAWSTNRDSPLHF. The whole variable domain, remainder taken from reference TRBV30 and TRBJ1-6, is SQTIHQWPATLVQPVGSPLSLECTVEGTSNPNLYWYRQAAGRGLQLLFYSVGIGQISSEVPQNLSASRPQDRQFILSSKKLLLSDSGFYLCAWSTNRDSPLHFGNGTRLTVT.

This rearrangement joins TRBV10-1 to TRBJ2-7, with D perhaps TRBD2 (5 bases). The V gene's germline CDR1 is WNHNN and CDR2 SYGVQD (reference sequence). The V end lost 3 bases, the J end lost 6 bases, and 9 bases lay between the germline ends. There are 12 residues in the CDR3. The CDR3: CASSEPGFEQYF. The CDR3 bases are TGCGCCAGCAGTGAACCGGGATTCGAGCAGTACTTC.

This clone has a handful of counts. The chain uses TRBV29-1 and TRBJ1-2, with 10 bases matching TRBD1. This CDR3 is built from 14 residues. Germline V gives CDR1 SQVTM, CDR2 ANQGSEA. V gave up 7 bases and J gave up 4 bases; unmatched junction bases: 9. DNA of the CDR3: TGCAGCGGGACCCGGGACAGGGGTGCCTATGGCTACACCTTC. Translation gives CSGTRDRGAYGYTF.

The V call is TRBV29-1, the J call TRBJ1-2; D is ambiguous. The CDR3 loop spans 13 amino acids. Germline V lookup: CDR1 SQVTM, CDR2 ANQGSEA. Between the trimmed V and J ends, which lost 4 bases and 4 bases, there was a span of 13 bases. CDR3 nucleotides: TGCAGCGTTGTGGCAGGAGAAGTCTATGGCTACACCTTC. Protein sequence: CSVVAGEVYGYTF.

The gene calls are TRBV7-9 and TRBJ1-1; D perhaps matches TRBD1 (5 bases). The germline gives CDR1 SEHNR, CDR2 FQNEAQ (reference sequence). Between the trimmed V and J ends, which lost 5 bases and 2 bases, there was a span of 18 bases. CDR3 size: 16 residues. The CDR3 reads CASSPTGDLLNTEAFF. DNA of the CDR3: TGTGCCAGCAGCCCGACCGGGGACTTACTAAACACTGAAGCTTTCTTT.

The V gene is TRBV4-1, the J gene TRBJ2-7, with D hard to call. Germline assignment: CDR1 MGHRA and CDR2 YSYEKL. This CDR3 contains 13 residues. The V end lost 4 bases, the J end lost 0 bases, and 7 bases lay between the germline ends. Here the CDR3 reads CASSPTSSYEQYF. CDR3 sequence (DNA): TGCGCCAGCAGCCCGACGAGCTCCTACGAGCAGTACTTC.

This clone was seen more than once but under ten times. The chain couples TRBV9 to TRBJ1-5; 8 nucleotides line up with TRBD1. Germline V gives CDR1 SGDLS, CDR2 YYNGEE. The CDR3 runs to 14 residues. The ends lost 3 bases at V and 7 bases at J; junction bases unmatched: 6. DNA of the CDR3: TGTGCCAGCAGCGGAACAGGGGGGAGACAGCCCCAGCATTTT. Its translation: CASSGTGGRQPQHF.

The rearrangement uses TRBV5-6 and TRBJ2-5, with D perhaps matching TRBD1 (6 bases). V was cut by 4 bases and J by 5 bases, with 12 bases left in between. The CDR3 contains 13 residues. Germline V gene sequence: CDR1 SGHDT, CDR2 YYEEEE. The CDR3 DNA sequence: TGTGCCAGCAGCCAAACAGGGTGGGAGACCCAGTACTTC. Translating it yields CASSQTGWETQYF.